This is a list of T cell receptor beta chains from one sample in a study of CD8+CD57+ T cells in acquired aplastic anemia. TCRdb re-called the reads through MiXCR, storing one row per CDR3 protein. The sample has approximately 98,000 distinct CDR3 sequences, 55% to 75% seen once. What was sequenced was sorted CD4+, CD8+, or CD8+CD57+ T cells (not recorded which) from PBMCs. These TCRs come from a human donor with aplastic anemia. Both conserved end residues are trimmed from each CDR3.

TRBV20-1	TRBJ2-7	SARVRAGGVLYEQY
TRBV4-2	TRBJ2-3	ASSADGRSPSDTQY
TRBV7-9	TRBJ1-1	ASSSPGSEAF
TRBV19	TRBJ2-7	ASSRRTGAHEQY
TRBV15	TRBJ1-5	ATSERTGDNQPQH
TRBV5-1	TRBJ2-7	ASSLAGSGQGSYEQY
TRBV30	TRBJ1-1	AWSVGYGGGTEAF
TRBV2	TRBJ2-7	ASKDYEQY
TRBV11-1	TRBJ2-2	ASSLQNRVNTGELF
TRBV12-3/TRBV12-4	TRBJ2-5	ASSFGQSETQY
TRBV24-1	TRBJ2-5	ATSRGTGWQETQY
TRBV7-2	TRBJ2-7	ASSADRTYEQY
TRBV3-1	TRBJ1-2	ASSPSGQGDGYT
TRBV7-6	TRBJ1-2	ASSPTGNYGYT
TRBV20-1	TRBJ1-6	SASDRQGGYSPLH
TRBV5-1	TRBJ2-3	ASSQTRVASTDTQY
TRBV29-1	TRBJ2-7	SVKGGLAGGFYEQY
TRBV19	TRBJ1-5	ATQGRSQPQH
TRBV10-1	TRBJ1-2	ASSEVAGVNYGYT
TRBV7-9	TRBJ2-5	ASSSGTGQTQY
TRBV25-1	TRBJ1-6	ASSIGTGGSPLH
TRBV4-2	TRBJ1-6	ASTGGGSPLH
TRBV6-5	TRBJ1-5	ASSYPGVKYQPQH
TRBV7-3	TRBJ2-5	ASSLRLAGGRETQY
TRBV6-1	TRBJ2-5	ASTVRVQETQY
TRBV11-1	TRBJ2-2	ASMGLVTPRTGELF
TRBV6-5	TRBJ1-1	ASSYDGNTEAL
TRBV7-3	TRBJ1-5	ASSRDISNQPQH
TRBV24-1	TRBJ2-1	ATSDLGTAGTTHWYNEQF
TRBV12-5	TRBJ1-1	ASGLGQTVSSQYNTEAF
TRBV29-1	TRBJ2-3	SAKVGTGYADTQY
TRBV7-6	TRBJ1-6	ASSLEGTGYNSPLH
TRBV10-3	TRBJ2-1	AIRNRGSYNEQF
TRBV2	TRBJ2-5	ASSPTTGTQY
TRBV9	TRBJ2-2	ASSVVKFPGELF
TRBV5-5	TRBJ1-2	ASSLMTGYGYGYT
TRBV2	TRBJ2-5	ASSEALGGTGAQY
TRBV5-4	TRBJ2-5	ASSPRTGGQETQY
TRBV11-1	TRBJ2-7	ASSPRTAPSSYEQY
TRBV20-1	TRBJ1-2	SARGQGDGYT
TRBV20-1	TRBJ2-7	SARGFYEQY
TRBV5-1	TRBJ1-1	ASSLGAQGAF
TRBV19	TRBJ1-2	ASSIQADGYT
TRBV19	TRBJ1-5	ASRTGSRDQPQH